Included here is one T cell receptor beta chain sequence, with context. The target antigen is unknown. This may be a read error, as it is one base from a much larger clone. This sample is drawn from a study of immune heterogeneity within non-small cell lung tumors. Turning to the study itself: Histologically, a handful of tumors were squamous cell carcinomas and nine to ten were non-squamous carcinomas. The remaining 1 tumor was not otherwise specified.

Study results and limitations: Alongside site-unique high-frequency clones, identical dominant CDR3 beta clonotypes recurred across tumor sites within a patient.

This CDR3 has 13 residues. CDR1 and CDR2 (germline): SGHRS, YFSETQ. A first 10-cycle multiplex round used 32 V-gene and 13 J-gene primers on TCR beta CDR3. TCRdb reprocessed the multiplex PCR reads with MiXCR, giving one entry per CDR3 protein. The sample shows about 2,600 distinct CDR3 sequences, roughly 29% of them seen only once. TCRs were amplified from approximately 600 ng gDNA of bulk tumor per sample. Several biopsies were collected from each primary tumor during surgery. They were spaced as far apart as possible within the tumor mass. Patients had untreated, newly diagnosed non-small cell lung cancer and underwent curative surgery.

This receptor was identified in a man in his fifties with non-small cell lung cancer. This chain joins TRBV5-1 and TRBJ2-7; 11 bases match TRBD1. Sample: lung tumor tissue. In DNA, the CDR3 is TGCGCCAGCCGGACAGGGGGCTTACACGATCAGTACTTC. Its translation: CASRTGGLHDQYF.